A selection of T cell receptor beta chains follows, all from one sample in a study of blood T cells in healthy people across ages. TCRdb used MiXCR to reprocess the 5' RACE reads, holding one entry per CDR3 protein. The sample comprises about 1.1 million distinct CDR3 sequences, 35% to 40% of which are singletons, and about 12% rests with the top ten. The sequencing input was blood. The receptors shown here come from a man younger than 35 in good health. The CDR3 runs from the conserved cysteine through the conserved F or W. The D gene is left open where the match is weak. Only some rows state a clone size, as once, few, many or a class for expanded clones.

D gene: TRBD1; J gene: TRBJ1-2; clone size: few; V gene: TRBV24-1; CDR3 length: 13; CDR3 protein: CATADRGLSGYTF; CDR3 DNA: TGTGCCACCGCTGACAGGGGTTTGTCTGGCTACACCTTC
D gene: .; J gene: TRBJ2-1; clone size: .; V gene: TRBV7-2; CDR3 length: 15; CDR3 protein: CSSSLVQGGWNEQFF; CDR3 DNA: TGTTCCAGCAGCTTGGTACAGGGAGGCTGGAATGAGCAGTTCTTC
D gene: .; J gene: TRBJ2-4; clone size: .; V gene: TRBV5-1; CDR3 length: 15; CDR3 protein: CASSLGTDYKNIQYF; CDR3 DNA: TGCGCCAGCAGCTTGGGGACAGATTACAAAAACATTCAGTACTTC
D gene: .; J gene: TRBJ2-1; clone size: .; V gene: TRBV9; CDR3 length: 14; CDR3 protein: CASSVRDFDNEQFF; CDR3 DNA: TGTGCCAGCAGCGTAAGGGACTTCGACAATGAGCAGTTCTTC
D gene: .; J gene: TRBJ2-3; clone size: .; V gene: TRBV12-3/TRBV12-4; CDR3 length: 17; CDR3 protein: CASSFPRGKLSTDTQYF; CDR3 DNA: TGTGCCAGCAGTTTTCCCAGGGGAAAGCTTAGCACAGATACGCAGTATTTT
D gene: .; J gene: TRBJ1-2; clone size: few; V gene: TRBV9; CDR3 length: 14; CDR3 protein: CASNQSPGTYGYTF; CDR3 DNA: TGTGCCAGTAATCAGTCTCCGGGGACCTATGGCTACACCTTC
D gene: .; J gene: TRBJ2-1; clone size: .; V gene: TRBV28; CDR3 length: 12; CDR3 protein: CASSLTGPPQFF; CDR3 DNA: TGTGCCAGCAGTCTAACCGGGCCCCCTCAGTTCTTC
D gene: .; J gene: TRBJ2-3; clone size: few; V gene: TRBV6-5; CDR3 length: 17; CDR3 protein: CASSYTPTGTVTDTQYF; CDR3 DNA: TGTGCCAGCAGTTACACCCCGACAGGAACAGTAACAGATACGCAGTATTTT
D gene: TRBD1; J gene: TRBJ2-3; clone size: few; V gene: TRBV28; CDR3 length: 15; CDR3 protein: CASSLFTGQGPTQYF; CDR3 DNA: TGTGCCAGCAGTTTGTTCACGGGACAGGGACCAACGCAGTATTTT
D gene: TRBD1; J gene: TRBJ1-1; clone size: .; V gene: TRBV2; CDR3 length: 14; CDR3 protein: CASRKGTENTEAFF; CDR3 DNA: TGTGCCAGCAGGAAAGGGACAGAAAACACTGAAGCTTTCTTT